The 20 T cell receptor beta chains below were found in one sample sequenced in a study of blood T cells in healthy people across ages. Next came a second PCR, run for about 7 to 12 cycles, which used a sample-barcoded 5' primer along with a J-beta primer mix. TCRdb processed the 5' RACE reads anew with MiXCR; each CDR3 protein has one entry. The sample has hundreds of thousands of distinct CDR3 sequences, 49% seen once; the top ten hold approximately 32%. The sample comprised blood. All receptors come from a woman aged 55-69 years in good health.

The chain recombines TRBV27 with TRBJ2-1; possible D gene TRBD2, 6 bases. Trimming cost V 1 base and J 6 bases, with 10 bases left between them. This CDR3 is built from 14 residues. Germline V gives CDR1 MNHEY, CDR2 SMNVEV (reference sequence). In nucleotides, the CDR3 is TGTGCCAGCAGTTTATTCGGGAGCCTCAATGAGCAGTTCTTC. Translation gives CASSLFGSLNEQFF.

This clonotype was seen only once. The chain employs TRBV24-1 and TRBJ2-1, with D perhaps being TRBD1 or TRBD2 (5 bases each). Trimming pared 3 bases from V and 7 bases from J, leaving 12 bases between. The CDR3 is 14 residues long. Germline V lookup: CDR1 KGHDR, CDR2 SFDVKD. CDR3 sequence reads: CATSDRGLGNEQFF. Written as DNA, the CDR3 is TGTGCCACCAGTGATCGGGGCCTCGGGAATGAGCAGTTCTTC.

The genes are TRBV30 and TRBJ2-1; 11 bases match TRBD2. The germline V gene encodes CDR1 GTSNPN and CDR2 SVGIG (reference sequence). The trim removed 6 bases at V and 3 bases at J, leaving 10 bases unmatched. The CDR3 covers 16 residues. The CDR3 sequence is CACQPLGTSGYNEQFF. The CDR3 nucleotides read TGTGCCTGCCAGCCTCTCGGGACTAGCGGCTACAATGAGCAGTTCTTC.

The chain has TRBV10-3 and TRBJ2-5; 14 nucleotides align to TRBD2. V lost 10 bases and J lost 3; bases outside the gene matches: 13. Germline assignment: CDR1 ENHRY and CDR2 SYGVKD. The CDR3 totals 17 residues. The CDR3 sequence: CATGRGGTSGSEETQYF. DNA of the CDR3: TGTGCCACCGGTCGGGGCGGGACTAGCGGGAGTGAAGAGACCCAGTACTTC.

CDR3 residues: CASSRSSLAGATGELFF. CDR3 DNA sequence: TGTGCCAGCAGCCGATCCTCCCTAGCGGGAGCCACCGGGGAGCTGTTTTTT. The chain recombines TRBV12-3 or TRBV12-4 with TRBJ2-2; TRBD2 aligns across 10 bases. V was clipped by 6 bases and J by 4 bases; unmatched bases: 11. The CDR3 sequence is 17 residues long.

V is TRBV20-1 and J is TRBJ2-3, with D uncertain. The ends were cut back, 3 bases at V and 0 bases at J, with 7 bases in the middle. Germline lookup yields CDR1 DFQATT and CDR2 SNEGSKA (reference sequence). The CDR3 loop spans 13 amino acids. The CDR3 bases are TGCAGTGCTAGCGGAGAAAGCACAGATACGCAGTATTTT. Translated: CSASGESTDTQYF.

This clonotype has more than one count but fewer than ten. The gene calls are TRBV28 and TRBJ2-6; D gene ambiguous. Germline CDR1 is MDHEN and CDR2 is SYDVKM. V gave up 4 bases and J gave up 2 bases, with 6 bases separating them. The CDR3 loop spans 14 amino acids. The CDR3 region is CASSSPPGANVLTF. DNA of the CDR3: TGTGCCAGCAGTTCCCCCCCTGGGGCCAACGTCCTGACTTTC.

The rearrangement links TRBV10-3 to TRBJ2-2; 9 bases match TRBD2. In germline, CDR1 is ENHRY, CDR2 SYGVKD. This CDR3 has 16 residues. With 7 bases clipped from V and 2 bases from J, the junction kept 8 bases outside the gene matches. The CDR3 region is CAITPSGEPNTGELFF. The CDR3 DNA sequence: TGTGCCATCACTCCTAGCGGGGAACCAAACACCGGGGAGCTGTTTTTT.

The rearrangement uses TRBV7-2 and TRBJ1-3, with a weak D call TRBD1 (5 bases). Trimming cost V 5 bases and J 9 bases, with 20 bases left between them. This CDR3 is built from 15 residues. CDR1 and CDR2 from the germline V gene are SGHTA and FQGNSA. The CDR3 sequence is CASSLRTGTVGTIYF. The CDR3 DNA follows: TGTGCCAGCAGCCTACGAACCGGGACGGTGGGCACCATATATTTT.

This clonotype was seen more than once but under ten times. The chain is built from TRBV4-3 and TRBJ2-4; D unresolved. The CDR3 is 15 residues long. V was clipped by 0 bases and J by 12 bases, with 18 bases between them. Per the germline V gene, CDR1 is LGHNA and CDR2 is YSLEER. For the CDR3, the DNA is TGCGCCAGCAGCCAAGAAAGACACTCAGGAAGCGATCAGTACTTC. Amino acids: CASSQERHSGSDQYF.

With regard to this clonotype: A read error may account for a junction end that differs from germline. The gene calls are TRBV4-2 and TRBJ2-3; 14 bases fit TRBD2. The CDR3 is 17 amino acids. CDR1 is LGHNA and CDR2 is YNFKEQ in the germline V gene. This CDR3 is CASSQGTSGSLTGTQYF. The CDR3 coding sequence is TGTGCCAGCAGCCAGGGGACTAGCGGGAGTTTAACAGGTACGCAGTATTTT.

This chain uses TRBV20-1 with TRBJ2-5; 7 bases map to TRBD1. Judging by the DNA end, TRBJ2-7 fits better; the J call may be wrong. Germline CDR1 DFQATT, CDR2 SNEGSKA (reference sequence). The CDR3 is 13 residues long. CDR3 nucleotide sequence: TGCAGTGCTCGGACAGGCGACTCCTACGAGCAGTACTTC. It encodes CSARTGDSYEQYF.

This clonotype came up a few times. The chain recombines TRBV20-1 with TRBJ2-1; the match to TRBD2 covers 15 bases. Trimming cost V 2 bases and J 8 bases; bases outside gene matches: 10. Germline-derived CDR1 and CDR2 are DFQATT and SNEGSKA (reference sequence). The CDR3 has 17 residues. CDR3 region: CSARLGTSGRSLDEQFF. CDR3 nucleotides: TGCAGTGCTAGACTAGGGACTAGCGGGAGGAGCCTCGATGAGCAGTTCTTC.

This sequence joins TRBV27 and TRBJ2-4, with a weak D call TRBD2 (6 bases). The CDR3 runs to 15 residues. Germline CDR1 and CDR2: MNHEY and SMNVEV (reference sequence). V dropped 5 bases and J dropped 1 base, with 12 bases sitting between them. CDR3 amino acids: CASSPRTSAKNIQYF. Written as DNA, the CDR3 is TGTGCCAGCAGTCCACGTACTAGCGCCAAAAACATTCAGTACTTC.

The genes are TRBV7-2 and TRBJ2-3; 7 bases are a match to TRBD2. CDR3 size: 13 residues. The ends lost 5 bases at V and 5 bases at J; junction bases unmatched: 4. CDR1 is SGHTA and CDR2 is FQGNSA in the germline V gene. CDR3 loop: CASSGLAGDTQYF. CDR3 sequence (DNA): TGTGCCAGCAGCGGCTTAGCGGGAGATACGCAGTATTTT.

CDR3 coding DNA: TGTGCCAGCAGTCGACGGGGAGACAGTGCGGATACGCAGTATTTT. This codes for CASSRRGDSADTQYF. The genes are TRBV3-1 and TRBJ2-3, with D perhaps matching TRBD1 or TRBD2 (5 bases each). V shed 6 bases and J shed 6 bases, with 19 bases lying between them. The CDR3 spans 15 residues. Germline CDR1 LGHDT, CDR2 YNNKEL (reference sequence).

As to this clonotype: One end of the junction varies from germline; a read error may be responsible. The J gene is TRBJ2-1, the V gene TRBV20-1, with a weak D call TRBD2 (6 bases). Germline CDR1 reads DFQATT; CDR2 reads SNEGSKA (reference sequence). The CDR3 extends over 13 amino acids. CDR3 loop: CGAPALAVNEQFF. The CDR3 nucleotides are TGCGGTGCTCCAGCACTAGCTGTCAATGAGCAGTTCTTC.

This chain's CDR3 is CASSLGGQGSFF. In nucleotides, the CDR3 is TGTGCCAGCAGTTTGGGGGGACAGGGATCGTTCTTC. V gene TRBV28 combines with J gene TRBJ2-1; 9 nucleotides align to TRBD1. Germline V gene sequence: CDR1 MDHEN, CDR2 SYDVKM. J was trimmed by 15 bases and V by 3 bases; bases with no gene match: 6. There are 12 residues in the CDR3.

This clonotype was picked up a small number of times. V and J are TRBV9 and TRBJ2-7; TRBD2 aligns across 7 bases. Germline lookup yields CDR1 SGDLS and CDR2 YYNGEE. There are 14 residues in the CDR3. V lost 0 bases to trimming and J lost 2 bases; unmatched junction nucleotides: 2. The CDR3 is CASSVESGTYEQYF. CDR3 nucleotide sequence: TGTGCCAGCAGCGTAGAGAGCGGGACCTACGAGCAGTACTTC. The whole variable domain, remainder taken from reference TRBV9 and TRBJ2-7, is DSGVTQTPKHLITATGQRVTLRCSPRSGDLSVYWYQQSLDQGLQFLIQYYNGEERAKGNILERFSAQQFPDLHSELNLSSLELGDSALYFCASSVESGTYEQYFGPGTRLTVT.

V and J are TRBV20-1 and TRBJ2-1; 9 bases fit TRBD2. The CDR3 runs 16 residues. V lost 0 bases to trimming and J lost 9 bases; unmatched junction nucleotides: 12. Per germline, CDR1 DFQATT and CDR2 SNEGSKA (reference sequence). DNA of the CDR3: TGCAGTGCTAGAGAGCCCGGCGGGAGGGCCGCAAGTGAGCAGTTCTTC. Translated, it gives CSAREPGGRAASEQFF.